Here is one T cell receptor beta chain with its context. The target antigen is unknown. This record comes from a study of CXCR3-negative and CXCR3-positive naive CD8 T cells. Naive CD8+ T cells carried a CD45RO-CCR7+CD27+CD95- phenotype. CDR3 size: 15 residues. Germline-derived CDR1 and CDR2 are SNHLY and FYNNEI. TRB cDNA libraries were made by UMI-labeled 5' RACE. From the 5' RACE reads, TCRdb lists one entry per CDR3 protein and no DNA. Recorded here are approximately 5,000 distinct CDR3 sequences; the top ten clones represent 2.5%. Study-wide points: Naive subsets did not differ in surface CD5, and the authors estimated TCR strength using properties of the TRB CDR3. Naive cells with CXCR3 showed TRB CDR3s that were more hydrophobic than those in CXCR3-negative naive cells. Most assays used freshly isolated PBMCs, as cryopreservation partially reduced CXCR3.

V gene TRBV2 combines with J gene TRBJ2-1; without DNA, the TCRdb call of TRBD1 cannot be checked. This TCR was sampled from a human donor in good health. Some clones in this sample may be carry-over from other donors' samples. The sequenced sample consisted of naive CXCR3+ CD8+ T cells from blood. Regarding subset: CD45RO-CCR7+CD27+CD95- naive CD8+ T cells expressing CXCR3 (TNR3+). The CDR3 sequence: CAIQIRERRYNEQFF. Full variable domain (outside the CDR3, taken from reference TRBV2 and TRBJ2-1): EPEVTQTPSHQVTQMGQEVILRCVPISNHLYFYWYRQILGQKVEFLVSFYNNEISEKSEIFDDQFSVERPDGSNFTLKIRSTKLEDSAMYFCAIQIRERRYNEQFFGPGTRLTVL.